One sample yielded the 4 T cell receptor beta chains listed below, sequenced in a study of OX40 agonist ivuxolimab in advanced cancers. The protocol was immunoSEQ multiplex PCR, while the TCRdb copy is restricted to in-frame clones and leaves out a portion. The sample comprises some 70,000 clones, more than 70% of which are singletons, and 1% to 1.2% rests with the top ten. This specimen consisted of CD4+ or CD8+ T cells sorted from blood, obtained in a trial of the OX40 agonist ivuxolimab. Receptor source: an adult with an advanced solid tumor such as melanoma, head and neck, liver or kidney cancer.

The CDR3 DNA reads as TGTGCCAGCAGCCCGGGACAGGCTTACAATGAGCAGTTCTTC. Encoded protein: CASSPGQAYNEQFF. The chain combines TRBV7-2 with TRBJ2-1, with TRBD1 matching over 8 bases. The germline gives CDR1 SGHTA, CDR2 FQGNSA. The junction had 4 bases not matched to a gene; V was cut back by 5 bases and J by 4 bases. This CDR3 comprises 14 residues.

The V call is TRBV2, the J call TRBJ2-1; D gene uncertain. The V and J ends lost 7 bases and 6 bases respectively, with 19 bases between them. The CDR3 length is 15 residues. Germline CDR1 is SNHLY and CDR2 is FYNNEI. The CDR3 coding sequence is TGTGCCAGCAACCCGGGCTCTCGAGGACCCAATGAGCAGTTCTTC. Translation gives CASNPGSRGPNEQFF.

The chain couples TRBV12-5 to TRBJ2-3, with 7 bases identical to TRBD1. V shed 7 bases and J 4 bases; nucleotides not matched to a gene: 8. The CDR3 is made up of 14 amino acids. Germline V gene lookup returns CDR1 LGHNT and CDR2 FRNRAP. The DNA for the CDR3 is TGTGCTAGTGCCAGACAGGGTGGGGCAGATACGCAGTATTTT. As protein: CASARQGGADTQYF.

This clone was seen just once. This sequence joins TRBV2 and TRBJ1-1; D not resolved. V dropped 7 bases and J dropped 5 bases, with 8 bases sitting between them. The CDR3 is made up of 11 amino acids. Germline lookup yields CDR1 SNHLY and CDR2 FYNNEI. The CDR3, as DNA: TGTGCCAGCAAAAGGGAGACTGAAGCTTTCTTT. It encodes CASKRETEAFF.